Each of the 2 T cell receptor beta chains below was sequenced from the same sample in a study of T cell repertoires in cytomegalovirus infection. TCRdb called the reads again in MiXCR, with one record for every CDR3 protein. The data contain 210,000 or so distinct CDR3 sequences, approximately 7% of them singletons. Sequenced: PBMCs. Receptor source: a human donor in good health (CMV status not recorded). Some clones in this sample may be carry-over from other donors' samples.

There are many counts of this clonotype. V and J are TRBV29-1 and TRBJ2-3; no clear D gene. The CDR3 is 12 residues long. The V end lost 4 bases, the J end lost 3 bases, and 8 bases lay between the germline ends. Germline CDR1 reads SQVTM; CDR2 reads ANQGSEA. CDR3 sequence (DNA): TGCAGCGTTGGGCGAGAGACAGATACGCAGTATTTT. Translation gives CSVGRETDTQYF.

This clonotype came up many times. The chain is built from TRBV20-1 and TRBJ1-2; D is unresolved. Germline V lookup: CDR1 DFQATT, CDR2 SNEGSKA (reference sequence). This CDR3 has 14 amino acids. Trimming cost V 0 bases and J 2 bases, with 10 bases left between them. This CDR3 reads CSARDPTVNYGYTF. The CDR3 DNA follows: TGCAGTGCTAGAGATCCGACCGTCAACTATGGCTACACCTTC.